This T cell receptor (beta chain) was observed in a study of blood T cell repertoires in COVID-19. Study at large: COVID-19 samples, acute and convalescent, were from the United States, Italy and Spain. In each case, the material was cDNA or gDNA derived from T cells, B-cell-depleted T cells, or PBMCs.

Authors' processing steps: Amplification of reference gene primers was used by the study to estimate nucleated cell counts. The data were produced by immunoSEQ multiplex PCR, yet TCRdb's version contains in-frame clones alone and is incomplete. That table furnishes V, J and clone size, whereas the DNA furnished D and trimming. The sample has about 150,000 clones, roughly 80% seen once. The receptor was isolated from a woman of 80 years or more with acute or convalescent COVID-19. Sequencing was performed on peripheral blood.

CDR3 loop: CASSRGLVAETQYF. The DNA of the CDR3 is TGTGCCAGCAGCCGGGGACTAGTGGCGGAGACCCAGTACTTC. V gene TRBV2 combines with J gene TRBJ2-5, with TRBD2 matching 8 bases. From germline, CDR1 is SNHLY and CDR2 FYNNEI. V trimming: 6 bases; J trimming: 5 bases; junction bases outside the gene matches: 8. The CDR3 is made up of 14 amino acids.